Below, one TCR beta chain is given with its context. The assay, immunoSEQ v3.0, was run at survey level. Method: immunoSEQ multiplex PCR; TCRdb's copy keeps in-frame clones and lacks some. The table records about 25,000 clones, about 83% of them present only once. J lost 7 bases, V lost 5 bases, and 4 bases had no gene match. The germline V gene encodes CDR1 SGHTS and CDR2 YDEGEE. This CDR3 is built from 13 residues. This sample is part of a study of long-term antiretroviral therapy in people with HIV. Study-wide background: A decade or so separates the oldest specimens from the later 2015 immediate-ART recommendation.

V is TRBV5-8 and J is TRBJ2-2; 8 bases are shared with TRBD1. The sample in question was unsorted PBMCs, obtained 3 years after starting antiretroviral therapy. The sequence came from a man aged 18 to 35 with HIV. As DNA, the CDR3 is TGTGCCAGCAGATACAGGGGGATCGGGGAGCTGTTTTTT. Protein sequence: CASRYRGIGELFF.